This T cell receptor (beta chain) was identified during a study of cytomegalovirus exposure and HLA in healthy donors. Use of 60 Vbeta and 13 Jbeta primers characterized the PCR. Assay used: immunoSEQ multiplex PCR; TCRdb lists only in-frame clones, some missing. The profile shows some 110,000 clones, 70% of them singletons. V was clipped by 6 bases and J by 0 bases; unmatched bases: 13. The CDR3 is made up of 17 amino acids. Germline assignment: CDR1 SQVTM and CDR2 ANQGSEA. J is TRBJ1-3 and V is TRBV29-1; 8 bases align to TRBD1. Sequencing was done on a sample of PBMCs. The sequence derives from a man under 40 in good health and CMV-seropositive. CDR3 sequence: CSVMIHTGGGSGNTIYF. The CDR3 coding sequence is TGCAGCGTGATGATACATACAGGGGGGGGCTCTGGAAACACCATATATTTT.